This T cell receptor (beta chain) stems from a study of type 1 regulatory T cells. Background on the study: T-allo10 is a Tr1-enriched, alloantigen-specific CD4 T cell product made in vitro.

Of note for this clonotype: Its antigen is not identified.

Per germline, CDR1 ENHRY and CDR2 SYGVKD. Trimming shortened V by 0 bases and J by 6 bases, and 11 bases separated the two germline ends. The CDR3 has 14 residues. TCRdb analysed the reads with MiXCR anew, one entry per CDR3 protein. The table records about 62,000 distinct CDR3 sequences, 62% of them present only once. The sequencing input was cultured non-Tr1 T cells, either the whole culture or a sorted T cell fraction (not recorded which). The rearrangement links TRBV10-3 to TRBJ1-2; D may be TRBD1 (5 bases). This sequence originates from a human donor in good health. The CDR3 here is CAISESGDFHGYTF. The DNA of the CDR3 is TGTGCCATCAGTGAGTCGGGGGATTTCCATGGCTACACCTTC.